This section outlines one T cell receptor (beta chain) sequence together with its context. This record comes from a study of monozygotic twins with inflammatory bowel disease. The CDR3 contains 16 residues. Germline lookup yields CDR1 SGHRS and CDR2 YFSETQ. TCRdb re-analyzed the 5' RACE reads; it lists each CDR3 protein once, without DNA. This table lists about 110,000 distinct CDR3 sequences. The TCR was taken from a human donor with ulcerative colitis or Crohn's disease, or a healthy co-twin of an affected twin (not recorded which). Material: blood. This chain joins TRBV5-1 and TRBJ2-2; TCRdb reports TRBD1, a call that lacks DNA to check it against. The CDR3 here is CASSGSGGLNTGELFF.